In this sample, the clone carrying this TCR beta chain turned up a few times. The entry originates in a study of technical replicates of blood from a handful of donors. TCRdb keeps only in-frame clones here, not all; method: immunoSEQ multiplex PCR. The sample lists some 99,000 clones, approximately 95% occurring once. The CDR3 consists of 16 residues. From germline, CDR1 is MGHRA and CDR2 YSYEKL. Trimming cost V 3 bases and J 8 bases; bases outside gene matches: 15. The chain is built from TRBV4-1 and TRBJ1-2; 7 bases are shared with TRBD1. Sequencing was done on a sample of T cells isolated from PBMCs. The receptor comes from a human donor in good health. The CDR3 nucleotides read TGCGCCAGCAGCCAGAGTACAGGGGTAGTAATGGGAGGCTACACCTTC. It is translated as CASSQSTGVVMGGYTF.